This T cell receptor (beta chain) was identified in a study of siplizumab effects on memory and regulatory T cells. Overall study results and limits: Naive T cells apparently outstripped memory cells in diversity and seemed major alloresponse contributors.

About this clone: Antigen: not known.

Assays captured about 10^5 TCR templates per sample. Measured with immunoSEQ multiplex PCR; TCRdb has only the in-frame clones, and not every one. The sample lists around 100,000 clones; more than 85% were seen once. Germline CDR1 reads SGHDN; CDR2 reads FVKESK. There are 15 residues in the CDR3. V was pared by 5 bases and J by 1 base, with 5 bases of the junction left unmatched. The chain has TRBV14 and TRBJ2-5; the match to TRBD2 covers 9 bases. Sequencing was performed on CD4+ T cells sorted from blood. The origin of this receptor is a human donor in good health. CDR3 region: CASSGLTSGQETQYF. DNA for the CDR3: TGTGCCAGCAGCGGATTGACTAGCGGCCAAGAGACCCAGTACTTC.